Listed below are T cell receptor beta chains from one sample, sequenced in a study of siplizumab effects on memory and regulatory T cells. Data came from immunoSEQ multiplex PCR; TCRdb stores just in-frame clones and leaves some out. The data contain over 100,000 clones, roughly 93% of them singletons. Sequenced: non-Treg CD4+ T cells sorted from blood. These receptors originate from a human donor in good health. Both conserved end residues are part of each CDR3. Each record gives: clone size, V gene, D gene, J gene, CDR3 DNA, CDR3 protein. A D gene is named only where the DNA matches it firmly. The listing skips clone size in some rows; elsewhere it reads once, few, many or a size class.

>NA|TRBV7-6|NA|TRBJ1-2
TGTGCCAGCAGCCCAGGGTATGGCTACACCTTC
CASSPGYGYTF
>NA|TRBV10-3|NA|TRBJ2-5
TGTGCCATCAGTGATAGGGAGACCCAGTACTTC
CAISDRETQYF
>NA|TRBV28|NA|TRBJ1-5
TGTGCCAGCAGTTTATCCCCGCCCCAGCATTTT
CASSLSPPQHF
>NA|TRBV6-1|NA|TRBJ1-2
TGTGCCACGGCAGGGAACTATGGCTACACCTTC
CATAGNYGYTF
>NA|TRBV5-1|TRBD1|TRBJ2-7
TGCGCCAGCAGCTTGGGGTACGGGACAGGGTACTTC
CASSLGYGTGYF
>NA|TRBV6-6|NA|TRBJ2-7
TGTGCCAGCAGGCCTACGGGGGACGAGCAGTACTTC
CASRPTGDEQYF
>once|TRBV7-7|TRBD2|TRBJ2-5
TGTGCCAGCAGCTTTTTAGCGGGGGGGCTAGGAGAGACCCAGTACTTC
CASSFLAGGLGETQYF
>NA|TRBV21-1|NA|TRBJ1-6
TGTGCCAGCAGCGCTCAAGAGGCCTCGAATTCACCCCTCCACTTT
CASSAQEASNSPLHF
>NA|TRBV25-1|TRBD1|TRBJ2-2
TGTGCCAGCAGTGAATCCCGAAGGACAGGGGAGTTCACCGGGGAGCTGTTTTTT
CASSESRRTGEFTGELFF
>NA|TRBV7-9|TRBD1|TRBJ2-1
TGTGCCAGCAGCTTAATTACAGGGGAAGGGCAGCAGTTCTTC
CASSLITGEGQQFF
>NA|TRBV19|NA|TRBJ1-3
TGTGCCAGTAGTCCCGGGGGCTCTGGAAACACCATATATTTT
CASSPGGSGNTIYF
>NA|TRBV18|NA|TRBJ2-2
TGTGCCAGCTCACCGACAGGTGCAGCCGCGAACACCGGGGAGCTGTTTTTT
CASSPTGAAANTGELFF
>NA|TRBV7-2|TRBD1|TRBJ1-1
TGTGCCAGCAGCCCGGGGACAGGGAGGTGGACTGAAGCTTTCTTT
CASSPGTGRWTEAFF
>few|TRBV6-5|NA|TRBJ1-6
TGTGCCAGCAGTTACGAACAGGATAATTCACCCCTCCACTTT
CASSYEQDNSPLHF
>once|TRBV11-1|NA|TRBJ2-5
TGTGCCAGCAGCCTCGGGGGCTATAAAGAGACCCAGTACTTC
CASSLGGYKETQYF
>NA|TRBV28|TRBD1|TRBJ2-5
TGTGCCATTACGACAGGGACGACGGAGACCCAGTACTTC
CAITTGTTETQYF
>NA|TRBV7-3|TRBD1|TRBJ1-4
TGTGCCAGCAGTCCAAACAGGGGTACTAATGAAAAACTGTTTTTT
CASSPNRGTNEKLFF
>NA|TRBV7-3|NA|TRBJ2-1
TGTGCCAGCAGCTTATCTGGGGGCAACTACAATGAGCAGTTCTTC
CASSLSGGNYNEQFF
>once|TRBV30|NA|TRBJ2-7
TGTGCCTGGACTTCTGGCTGGTCCTACGAGCAGTACTTC
CAWTSGWSYEQYF
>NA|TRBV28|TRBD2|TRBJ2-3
TGTGCCAGCAGCTCCCCCGGGACTAGCGGGGTGATGGGGACAGATACGCAGTATTTT
CASSSPGTSGVMGTDTQYF
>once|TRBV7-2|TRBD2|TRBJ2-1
TGTGCCAGCAGCTCCGGACTAGTTACAAATGAGCAGTTCTTC
CASSSGLVTNEQFF
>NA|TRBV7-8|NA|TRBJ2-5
TGTGCCAGCAGCTCCCGCAGGGGACGGCAAGAGACCCAGTACTTC
CASSSRRGRQETQYF
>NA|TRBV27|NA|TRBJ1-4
TGTGCCAGCAGTTTGGTCGGCCATGGGGAAAAACTGTTTTTT
CASSLVGHGEKLFF
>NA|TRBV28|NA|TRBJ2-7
TGTGCCAGCAGTCCTCATATGATGAGCTACGAGCAGTACTTC
CASSPHMMSYEQYF
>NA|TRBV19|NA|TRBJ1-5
TGTGCCAGTAGGGGAACGGGAGGAGGCGGCAATCAGCCCCAGCATTTT
CASRGTGGGGNQPQHF
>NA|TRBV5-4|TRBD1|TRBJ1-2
TGTGCCAGCAGCTTGGGCGGGACAGGGAACGGCTACACCTTC
CASSLGGTGNGYTF
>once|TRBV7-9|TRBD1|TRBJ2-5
TGTGCCAGCAGCTTTAGAGGGACAGGCGGCGCATGGGAGACCCAGTACTTC
CASSFRGTGGAWETQYF
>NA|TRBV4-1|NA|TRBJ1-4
TGCGCCAGCAGCCCCGGGGGGAGAAATGAAAAACTGTTTTTT
CASSPGGRNEKLFF
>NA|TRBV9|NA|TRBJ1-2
TGTGCCAGCAGCGTAGAGGTTGGAAACTATGGCTACACCTTC
CASSVEVGNYGYTF
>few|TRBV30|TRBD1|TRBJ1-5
TGTGCCTGGAGTGTCGGGACAGGGGACAATCAGCCCCAGCATTTT
CAWSVGTGDNQPQHF
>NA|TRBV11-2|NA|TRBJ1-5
TGTGCCAGCAGCTTAGATCACAAATTCCCTAGCAATCAGCCCCAGCATTTT
CASSLDHKFPSNQPQHF
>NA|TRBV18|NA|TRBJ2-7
TGTGCCAGCTCACCACCGGGGGCCTACGAGCAGTACTTC
CASSPPGAYEQYF
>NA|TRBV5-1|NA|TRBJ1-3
TGCGCCAGCAGCTTGGGAACAGGGAGGGACACCATATATTTT
CASSLGTGRDTIYF
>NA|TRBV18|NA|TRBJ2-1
TGTGCCAGCTCAATCGGCAGGGAGCCCTCTGAGCAGTTCTTC
CASSIGREPSEQFF
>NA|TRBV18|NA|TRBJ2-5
TGTGCCAGCTCTAACGTCCGGCTTTCGGGACACCGTCAAGAGACCCAGTACTTC
CASSNVRLSGHRQETQYF
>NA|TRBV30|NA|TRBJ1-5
TGTGCCTGGAGCCCACCTCGGTCAGGTGGCAATCAGCCCCAGCATTTT
CAWSPPRSGGNQPQHF
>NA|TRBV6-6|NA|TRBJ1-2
TGTGCCAGCTCCGGGTCCGATGGATCCTATGGCTACACCTTC
CASSGSDGSYGYTF
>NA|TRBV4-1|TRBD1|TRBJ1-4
TGCGCCAGCAGCCATACTGGACAGGAGGATGAAAAACTGTTTTTT
CASSHTGQEDEKLFF
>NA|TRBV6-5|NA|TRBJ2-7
TGTGCCAGCAGTTACGTACCAGGGTTCTACGAGCAGTACTTC
CASSYVPGFYEQYF
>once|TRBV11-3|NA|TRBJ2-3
TGTGCCAGCAGCTCTGCCGGGGGCACAGATACGCAGTATTTT
CASSSAGGTDTQYF
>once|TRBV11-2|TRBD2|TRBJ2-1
TGTGCCAGCAGCTCTGGACTAGCGCGCGTAACCTACAATGAGCAGTTCTTC
CASSSGLARVTYNEQFF
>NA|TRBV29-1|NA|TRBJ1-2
TGCAGCGTTGCCCTAAAGTTGGCTCCTTATGGCTACACCTTC
CSVALKLAPYGYTF
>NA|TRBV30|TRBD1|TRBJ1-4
TGTGCCTGGCAGACAGGGGGTTATGAAAAACTGTTTTTT
CAWQTGGYEKLFF
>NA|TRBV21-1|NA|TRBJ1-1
TGTGCCAGCAGCAAAGGGGCGGGAACTGAAGCTTTCTTT
CASSKGAGTEAFF
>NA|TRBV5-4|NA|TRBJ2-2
TGTGCCAGCAGCCCGGCCCCTAGCTCATCAGGCGCCGGGGAGCTGTTTTTT
CASSPAPSSSGAGELFF
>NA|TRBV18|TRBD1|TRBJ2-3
TGTGCCAGCTCACCGGGACAGGGGACGGATACGCAGTATTTT
CASSPGQGTDTQYF
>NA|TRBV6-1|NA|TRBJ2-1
TGTGCCAGCGAGGACTTCCCTTACAATGAGCAGTTCTTC
CASEDFPYNEQFF
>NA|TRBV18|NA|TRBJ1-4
TGTGCCAGCTCACCACTACAGGTGGATACAGAAAAACTGTTTTTT
CASSPLQVDTEKLFF